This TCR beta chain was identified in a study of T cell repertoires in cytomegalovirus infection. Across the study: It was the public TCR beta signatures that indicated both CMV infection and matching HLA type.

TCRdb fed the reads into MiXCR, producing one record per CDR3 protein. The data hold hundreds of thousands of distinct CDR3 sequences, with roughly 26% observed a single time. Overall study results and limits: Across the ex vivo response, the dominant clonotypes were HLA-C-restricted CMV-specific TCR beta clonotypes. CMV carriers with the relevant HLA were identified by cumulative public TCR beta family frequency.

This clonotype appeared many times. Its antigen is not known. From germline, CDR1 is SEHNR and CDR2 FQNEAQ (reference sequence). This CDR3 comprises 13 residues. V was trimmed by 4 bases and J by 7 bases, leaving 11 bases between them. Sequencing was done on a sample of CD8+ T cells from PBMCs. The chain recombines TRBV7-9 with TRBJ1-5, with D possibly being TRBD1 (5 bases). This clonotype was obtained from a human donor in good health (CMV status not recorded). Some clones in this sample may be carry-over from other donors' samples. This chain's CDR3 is CASSSGGGQPQHF. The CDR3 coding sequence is TGTGCCAGCAGCTCCGGGGGAGGCCAGCCCCAGCATTTT.